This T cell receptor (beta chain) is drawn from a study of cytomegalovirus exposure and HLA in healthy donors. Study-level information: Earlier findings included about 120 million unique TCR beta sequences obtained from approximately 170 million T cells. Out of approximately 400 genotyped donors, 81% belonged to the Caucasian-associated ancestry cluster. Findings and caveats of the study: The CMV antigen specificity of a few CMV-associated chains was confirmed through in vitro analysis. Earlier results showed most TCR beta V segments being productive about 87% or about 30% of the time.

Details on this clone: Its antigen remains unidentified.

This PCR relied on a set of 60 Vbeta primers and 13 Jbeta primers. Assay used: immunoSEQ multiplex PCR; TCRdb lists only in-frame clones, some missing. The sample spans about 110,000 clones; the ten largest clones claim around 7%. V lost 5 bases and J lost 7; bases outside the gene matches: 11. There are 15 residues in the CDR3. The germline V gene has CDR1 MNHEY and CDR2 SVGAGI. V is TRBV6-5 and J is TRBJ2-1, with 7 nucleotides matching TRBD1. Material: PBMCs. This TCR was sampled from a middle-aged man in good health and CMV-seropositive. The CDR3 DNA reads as TGTGCCAGCAGTCGTATGACAGGGAGTACGAATGAGCAGTTCTTC. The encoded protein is CASSRMTGSTNEQFF.